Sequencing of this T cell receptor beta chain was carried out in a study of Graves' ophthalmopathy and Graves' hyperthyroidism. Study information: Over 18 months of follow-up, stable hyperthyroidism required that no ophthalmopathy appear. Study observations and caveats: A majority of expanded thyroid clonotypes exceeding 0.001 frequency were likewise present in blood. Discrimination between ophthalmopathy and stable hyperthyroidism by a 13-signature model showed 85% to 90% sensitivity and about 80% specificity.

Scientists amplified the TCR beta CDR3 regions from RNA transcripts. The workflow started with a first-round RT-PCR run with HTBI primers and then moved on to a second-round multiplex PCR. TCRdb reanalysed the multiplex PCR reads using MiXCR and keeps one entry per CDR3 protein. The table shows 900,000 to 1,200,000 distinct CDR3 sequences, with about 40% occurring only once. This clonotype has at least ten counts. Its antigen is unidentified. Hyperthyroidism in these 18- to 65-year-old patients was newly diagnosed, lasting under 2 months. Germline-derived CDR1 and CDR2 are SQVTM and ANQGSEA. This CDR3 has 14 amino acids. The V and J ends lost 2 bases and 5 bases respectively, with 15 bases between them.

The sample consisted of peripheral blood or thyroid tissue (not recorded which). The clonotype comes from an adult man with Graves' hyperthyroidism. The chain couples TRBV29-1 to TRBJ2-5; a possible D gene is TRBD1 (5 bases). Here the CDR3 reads CSVERGTVMETQYF. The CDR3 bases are TGCAGCGTTGAAAGGGGTACTGTAATGGAGACCCAGTACTTC.